These 29 T cell receptor beta chains share one sample of origin, sequenced in a study of T cell clonality in common variable immunodeficiency. Study outcomes and limitations: Reportedly, TCR beta sequences from common variable immunodeficiency showed fewer deletions and N-nucleotide insertions.

Their cognate antigens are unknown. The method was immunoSEQ multiplex PCR; TCRdb's version includes in-frame clones alone and lacks a portion of them. This sample carries 20,000 or so clones, none of them present only once. The sequencing input was peripheral blood mononuclear cells. Receptor source: a human donor with common variable immunodeficiency.

This clone has ten or more counts. The CDR3 end is not reached by the read, which stops 3 residues before it; the germline J gene fills it in. This chain uses TRBV6-1 with TRBJ2-2; 8 bases agree with TRBD2. This CDR3 comprises 16 residues. V dropped 2 bases and J dropped 6; count of bases not matched to a gene: 8. CDR1 MNHNS and CDR2 SASEGT come from the germline V gene. CDR3 amino acids: CASSELTGGAAGELFF. The DNA read from the CDR3 is TGTGCCAGCAGTGAATTGACGGGAGGGGCAGCCGGGGAG.

This clone was picked up many times. The read terminates 3 residues ahead of where the CDR3 ends, so the germline J gene completes it. The rearrangement joins TRBV20-1 to TRBJ1-6; a possible D gene is TRBD1 (5 bases). V shed 3 bases and J shed 9 bases, with 18 bases lying between them. This CDR3 contains 15 residues. Germline V gene lookup returns CDR1 DFQATT and CDR2 SNEGSKA (reference sequence). CDR3 loop: CSASGGSQGASPLHF. The CDR3 bases that were read are TGCAGTGCTAGTGGAGGTAGTCAGGGCGCTTCACCC.

This clone is medium-sized by share. The read ends 3 residues before the CDR3 terminus; that terminus is restored from the germline J gene. The rearrangement uses TRBV7-2 and TRBJ2-7; TRBD1 matches at 7 bases. CDR1 and CDR2 (germline): SGHTA, FQGNSA. V lost 0 bases to trimming and J lost 4 bases; unmatched junction nucleotides: 6. There are 15 residues in the CDR3. CDR3 DNA, as far as it was read: TGTGCCAGCAGCTTAGCGAGGGGGCAGGGGTACGAG. It specifies CASSLARGQGYE. The full CDR3 reads CASSLARGQGYEQYF.

This clone appeared many times. Read coverage stops 3 residues before the CDR3 terminus; the germline J gene supplies the remainder. The J gene is TRBJ1-2, the V gene TRBV29-1; 10 bases match TRBD1. Germline V gene data show CDR1 as SQVTM and CDR2 as ANQGSEA. This CDR3 contains 14 residues. The junction had 7 bases not matched to a gene; V was cut back by 5 bases and J by 4 bases. The CDR3 loop reads CSVTPGTGAYGYTF. The sequenced CDR3 bases are TGCAGCGTTACCCCAGGGACAGGGGCCTATGGC.

Many counts were recorded for this clone. The read ends 3 residues early relative to the CDR3; the germline J gene fills the gap. J is TRBJ1-1 and V is TRBV18; a weak D match, TRBD1 (5 bases). The CDR3 extends over 17 amino acids. Trimming shortened V by 1 base and J by 0 bases, and 15 bases separated the two germline ends. CDR1 is KGHSH, CDR2 LQKENI, per germline. CDR3 DNA, as far as it was read: TGTGCCAGCTCACCACAGCGTCCGGGGGTCATGAACACTGAA. Protein: CASSPQRPGVMNTE. In full, the CDR3 is CASSPQRPGVMNTEAFF.

This clone was seen many times. The CDR3: CASSSGGTGGNEQFF. CDR3 DNA, as far as it was read: TGTGCCAGTAGTTCTGGCGGGACAGGGGGCAATGAG. V and J are TRBV19 and TRBJ2-1, with 11 positions matching TRBD1. The read gets to within 3 residues of the CDR3 end, and the germline J gene fills in the rest. The CDR3 runs to 15 residues. Germline CDR1 LNHDA, CDR2 SQIVND (reference sequence). J gave up 6 bases and V 5 bases, and 6 bases lay outside the gene matches.

About this clone: The read terminates 3 residues before the CDR3 end, so the remaining end is supplied by the germline J gene. The chain joins TRBV19 to TRBJ2-2; TRBD2 agrees at 14 bases. The V gene end was trimmed by 5 bases and the J gene end by 3 bases; junction bases not matched to a gene: 8. This CDR3 contains 18 residues. The V gene's germline CDR1 is LNHDA and CDR2 SQIVND (reference sequence). Partial CDR3 DNA: TGTGCCAGTAGTGCCGGGACTAGCGGGAGTAGTCACACCGGGGAG. This gives the protein CASSAGTSGSSHTGE. The full CDR3 reads CASSAGTSGSSHTGELFF.

This clone was counted at least ten times. The read terminates 3 residues ahead of where the CDR3 ends, so the germline J gene completes it. The V and J genes are TRBV4-1 and TRBJ1-4, with TRBD1 as a possible D gene (5 bases). Trimming shortened V by 1 base and J by 0 bases, and 6 bases separated the two germline ends. The CDR3 runs 15 residues. Germline V lookup: CDR1 MGHRA, CDR2 YSYEKL. The CDR3 spells CASSQGGATNEKLFF. The covered CDR3 bases are TGCGCCAGCAGCCAAGGAGGGGCAACTAATGAAAAA.

Notes on this clone: The read comes to an end 3 residues before the CDR3 does, leaving the germline J gene to fill in the end. The chain carries TRBV7-9 and TRBJ2-1; D gene unclear. This CDR3 is built from 11 residues. Germline V CDR1 and CDR2: SEHNR, FQNEAQ (reference sequence). V was shortened by 1 base and J by 9 bases, with 4 bases between the two germline ends. This CDR3 is CASSLEAEQFF. CDR3 DNA, as far as it was read: TGTGCCAGCAGCTTAGAGGCTGAG.

This clone was counted many times. CDR3 amino acids: CSARGQGASIHEQYF. The CDR3 DNA, read in part, is TGCAGTGCTAGAGGCCAGGGGGCAAGTATCCACGAG. The chain carries TRBV20-1 and TRBJ2-7; 8 nucleotides match TRBD1. Read coverage stops 3 residues before the CDR3 terminus; the germline J gene supplies the remainder. Unmatched junction bases numbered 10, after V lost 1 base and J lost 5 bases. Germline loops: CDR1 DFQATT, CDR2 SNEGSKA (reference sequence). The CDR3 runs 15 residues.

This clone was recorded many times. The CDR3 bases that were read are TGTGCCAGTAGTGGGGGGGCGGTTAAAAATCAGCCC. Protein product: CASSGGAVKNQP. The full CDR3 protein is CASSGGAVKNQPQHF. The chain is built from TRBV19 and TRBJ1-5; D is perhaps TRBD1 (6 bases). The read terminates 3 residues ahead of where the CDR3 ends, so the germline J gene completes it. V dropped 5 bases and J dropped 4 bases, with 15 bases sitting between them. Germline V gives CDR1 LNHDA, CDR2 SQIVND (reference sequence). The CDR3 length is 15 residues.

Many counts were recorded for this clone. The read falls 3 residues short of the CDR3 end, and the missing part is taken from the germline J gene. The rearrangement uses TRBV6-2 or TRBV6-3 and TRBJ2-7; possibly TRBD1 for D (6 bases). The V gene lost 4 bases and the J gene lost 5 bases, with 18 bases spanning the gap. The V gene's germline CDR1 is MNHEY and CDR2 SVGEGT. The CDR3 extends over 15 amino acids. The covered CDR3 bases are TGTGCCAGCAGTTCCCTCGAGACAGGATTCAACGAG. As protein: CASSSLETGFNE. The CDR3 in its entirety is CASSSLETGFNEQYF.

This clone has ten or more counts. Read sequence stops 3 residues before the CDR3 end, and the germline J gene provides the missing end. This chain connects TRBV6-1 to TRBJ2-3, with D possibly TRBD2 on 7 matching bases. The CDR3 length is 18 residues. The V gene lost 2 bases and the J gene lost 2 bases, with 20 bases spanning the gap. Germline V gene data show CDR1 as MNHNS and CDR2 as SASEGT. The CDR3 region is CASSEKLVGGAHTDTQYF. CDR3 DNA, as far as it was read: TGTGCCAGCAGTGAAAAGCTCGTGGGGGGGGCGCACACAGATACG.

The table lists this clone with many counts. Read sequence stops 3 residues before the CDR3 end, and the germline J gene provides the missing end. The V gene is TRBV14, the J gene TRBJ2-3; a weak D match, TRBD2 (6 bases). The germline V gene encodes CDR1 SGHDN and CDR2 FVKESK. CDR3 length: 15 residues. V gave up 2 bases and J gave up 6 bases, with 15 bases separating them. CDR3 residues: CASSQLTSLSDTQYF. The CDR3 DNA, read in part, is TGTGCCAGCAGCCAATTGACTAGTCTCAGCGATACG.

The table lists this clone with many counts. The missing CDR3 end, 3 residues past where the read stops, is filled in from the germline J gene. Other DNA variants within this sample encode the same CDR3. The chain carries TRBV30 and TRBJ2-7, with 11 bases lining up with TRBD1. V was pared by 2 bases and J by 5 bases, with 8 bases of the junction left unmatched. The CDR3 is 15 amino acids. The germline gives CDR1 GTSNPN, CDR2 SVGIG (reference sequence). The sequenced part of the CDR3 DNA is TGTGCCTGGAGTTTTTCCGGGACAGGGGGTAACGAG. Translated: CAWSFSGTGGNE. The whole CDR3 region reads CAWSFSGTGGNEQYF.

Many counts were recorded for this clone. The CDR3 is cut off 3 residues early in the read; its end comes from the germline J gene. The genes are TRBV7-9 and TRBJ1-2, with a weak D call TRBD1 (5 bases). The CDR3 covers 15 residues. Trimming shortened V by 2 bases and J by 5 bases, and 15 bases separated the two germline ends. Germline loops: CDR1 SEHNR, CDR2 FQNEAQ (reference sequence). The covered CDR3 bases are TGTGCCAGCAGCTTATTAGGGGATAGATTTTATGGC. Amino acids: CASSLLGDRFYG. The whole CDR3 protein reads CASSLLGDRFYGYTF.

This clone has a count of ten or more. CDR3: CSARDGLAENIQYF. The DNA read from the CDR3 is TGCAGTGCTAGAGATGGGCTAGCGGAAAACATT. The chain couples TRBV20-1 to TRBJ2-4; TRBD2 matches at 7 bases. The read stops 3 residues short of the end of the CDR3; the missing end is completed from the germline J gene. Per the germline V gene, CDR1 is DFQATT and CDR2 is SNEGSKA (reference sequence). This CDR3 is built from 14 residues. J lost 5 bases, V lost 0 bases, and 4 bases had no gene match.

This clone came up many times. The CDR3 goes on 3 residues after the read ends, and that part is filled in from the germline J gene. The chain couples TRBV20-1 to TRBJ2-1; 10 positions match TRBD2. This CDR3 region has 12 residues. Germline V gene sequence: CDR1 DFQATT, CDR2 SNEGSKA (reference sequence). J lost 6 bases, V lost 4 bases, and 0 bases had no gene match. The CDR3 region is CSATSGSNEQFF. The CDR3 DNA, read in part, is TGCAGTGCTACTAGCGGGAGCAATGAG.

This clone was seen at least ten times. The read ends 3 residues shy of where the CDR3 ends; the end is completed using the germline J gene. The J gene is TRBJ2-2, the V gene TRBV11-2; 9 bases align to TRBD2. Germline CDR1 reads SGHAT; CDR2 reads FQNNGV. V dropped 4 bases and J dropped 5; count of bases not matched to a gene: 5. The CDR3 consists of 15 residues. CDR3 region: CASSSLAGGTGELFF. The part of the CDR3 DNA that was read is TGTGCCAGCAGCTCACTAGCGGGCGGGACCGGGGAG.

This clone was counted only a few times. The CDR3 end is not reached by the read, which stops 3 residues before it; the germline J gene fills it in. The chain carries TRBV20-1 and TRBJ2-5, with TRBD2 matching 14 bases. Trimming at V came to 3 bases and at J to 0 bases, leaving 3 bases not matched to a gene. The CDR3 contains 16 residues. Germline V gene lookup returns CDR1 DFQATT and CDR2 SNEGSKA (reference sequence). This CDR3 is CSASGTSGSNQETQYF. The CDR3 DNA, read in part, is TGCAGTGCTAGCGGGACTAGCGGGAGTAACCAAGAGACC.

The table lists this clone with many counts. The read terminates 3 residues before the CDR3 end, so the remaining end is supplied by the germline J gene. This sequence joins TRBV30 and TRBJ1-2; 7 nucleotides agree with TRBD1. The CDR3 is made up of 13 amino acids. CDR1 is GTSNPN and CDR2 is SVGIG in the germline V gene (reference sequence). The junction had 5 bases not matched to a gene; V was cut back by 2 bases and J by 5 bases. CDR3 bases read: TGTGCCTGGAGTATCCAGGGGGGTTATGGC. Its translation: CAWSIQGGYG. In full, the CDR3 reads CAWSIQGGYGYTF. The whole variable domain, filled in from reference TRBV30 and TRBJ1-2, reads SQTIHQWPATLVQPVGSPLSLECTVEGTSNPNLYWYRQAAGRGLQLLFYSVGIGQISSEVPQNLSASRPQDRQFILSSKKLLLSDSGFYLCAWSIQGGYGYTFGSGTRLTVV.

Ten or more counts support this clone. With the read ending 3 residues before the CDR3 end, the germline J gene is used to fill in that end. The V and J genes are TRBV19 and TRBJ2-3; TRBD2 matches 11 bases. Germline V gene data show CDR1 as LNHDA and CDR2 as SQIVND (reference sequence). CDR3 length equals 16 residues. The ends lost 5 bases at V and 0 bases at J; junction bases unmatched: 4. The CDR3 bases that were read are TGTGCCAGTAGTCGTCTAGCGGGAGGAAGCACAGATACG. Amino acid sequence: CASSRLAGGSTDT. The full CDR3 protein reads CASSRLAGGSTDTQYF. The full variable domain, in which reference TRBV19 and TRBJ2-3 provide the parts outside the CDR3, is DGGITQSPKYLFRKEGQNVTLSCEQNLNHDAMYWYRQDPGQGLRLIYYSQIVNDFQKGDIAEGYSVSREKKESFPLTVTSAQKNPTAFYLCASSRLAGGSTDTQYFGPGTRLTVL.

The sample holds many counts of this clone. Read coverage stops 3 residues before the CDR3 terminus; the germline J gene supplies the remainder. The chain employs TRBV6-1 and TRBJ2-5; possible D gene TRBD2, 5 bases. Between the trimmed V and J ends, which lost 4 bases and 5 bases, there was a span of 8 bases. The CDR3 totals 12 residues. Germline V CDR1 and CDR2: MNHNS, SASEGT. The part of the CDR3 DNA that was read is TGTGCCAGCAGTGGACGAGGGGAGACC. Protein product: CASSGRGET. The complete CDR3 reads CASSGRGETQYF.

In this sample, this clone turned up many times. The CDR3 end falls 3 residues outside the read, so it is completed with the germline J gene. The V gene is TRBV6-2 or TRBV6-3, the J gene TRBJ2-4; 9 nucleotides match TRBD2. Germline V gene data show CDR1 as MNHEY and CDR2 as SVGEGT. This CDR3 spans 15 amino acids. V lost 7 bases to trimming and J lost 6 bases; unmatched junction nucleotides: 10. CDR3 DNA (partial): TGTGCCAGCACCCGTAGCGGGAGCCTTTTAAACATT. This sequence encodes CASTRSGSLLNI. The full CDR3 reads CASTRSGSLLNIQYF.

This clone was seen only a few times. The read ends 3 residues shy of where the CDR3 ends; the end is completed using the germline J gene. V and J are TRBV2 and TRBJ1-1; D possibly corresponds to TRBD1 (6 bases). V lost 7 bases and J lost 3, with 12 bases in between. The germline V gene encodes CDR1 SNHLY and CDR2 FYNNEI. The CDR3 is 13 residues long. CDR3 amino acids: CASTEQGYTEAFF. CDR3 DNA (partial): TGTGCCAGCACCGAACAGGGATACACTGAA.

This clone has a count of ten or more. The DNA ends 3 residues before the CDR3 does, and the rest of the CDR3 is filled in from the germline J gene. The genes are TRBV20-1 and TRBJ2-1; D not resolved. The V gene lost 5 bases and the J gene lost 6 bases, with 20 bases spanning the gap. This CDR3 comprises 15 residues. Germline V gene lookup returns CDR1 DFQATT and CDR2 SNEGSKA (reference sequence). The CDR3 sequence is CSAFSNSGAINEQFF. Partial CDR3 DNA: TGCAGTGCTTTCTCAAACAGTGGAGCTATCAATGAG.

This clone was counted many times. Read data end 3 residues before the CDR3 end; the end is taken from the germline J gene. The rearrangement links TRBV28 to TRBJ1-1, with a weak D call TRBD1 (5 bases). This CDR3 contains 13 residues. The ends were cut back, 6 bases at V and 4 bases at J, with 12 bases in the middle. Germline V gives CDR1 MDHEN, CDR2 SYDVKM. This chain's CDR3 is CASRESGGTEAFF. The DNA read from the CDR3 is TGTGCCAGCAGAGAAAGCGGGGGCACTGAA.

This clone was counted ten times or more. CDR3 loop: CASSSGQGGSGAFF. Partial CDR3 DNA: TGCGCCAGCAGCTCAGGACAGGGTGGGTCAGGG. The chain employs TRBV5-1 and TRBJ1-1; 8 bases match TRBD1. Read coverage stops 3 residues before the CDR3 terminus; the germline J gene supplies the remainder. CDR3 length equals 14 residues. Germline CDR1 is SGHRS and CDR2 is YFSETQ.

This clone was counted many times. The CDR3 region is CASSSSGLAAYEQYF. CDR3 DNA, as far as it was read: TGTGCCAGCAGCTCCTCGGGACTAGCGGCCTACGAG. This chain links TRBV7-8 with TRBJ2-7; 11 nucleotides agree with TRBD2. Coverage ceases 3 residues before the CDR3 finishes, and the germline J gene fills in the end. The CDR3 extends over 15 amino acids. Germline V gene lookup returns CDR1 SGHVS and CDR2 FQNEAQ. Germline trimming cut 4 bases from V and 2 bases from J; bases unmatched to any gene: 4.